The 4 T cell receptor beta chains below come from one sample, sequenced in a study of neoadjuvant anti-PD-1 for oral cavity cancer. As to time point: after neoadjuvant nivolumab, at surgical resection. Data came from immunoSEQ multiplex PCR; TCRdb stores just in-frame clones and leaves some out. Counted here are 68,000 or so clones, 70% to 90% occurring once; the ten biggest clones make up around 3.2%. The material was PBMCs, obtained after nivolumab (anti-PD-1) treatment. Receptor source: a person aged 35 to 85 with oral cavity squamous cell carcinoma.

The CDR3 sequence is CASRSRASTEAFF. CDR3 DNA: TGTGCCAGCAGAAGCAGGGCGAGCACTGAAGCTTTCTTT. The chain uses TRBV6-1 and TRBJ1-1; TRBD1 is a possible D gene (5 bases). V lost 6 bases, J lost 4 bases, and 12 bases lay in between. The CDR3 loop spans 13 amino acids. Germline V CDR1 and CDR2: MNHNS, SASEGT.

The chain carries TRBV2 and TRBJ2-3; TRBD2 is a possible D gene (6 bases). Germline lookup yields CDR1 SNHLY and CDR2 FYNNEI. This CDR3 comprises 13 residues. Trimming took 6 bases from V and 2 from J, leaving 9 bases between them. The CDR3: CASSGSYTDTQYF. The CDR3 coding sequence is TGTGCCAGCAGCGGGAGCTACACAGATACGCAGTATTTT.

This rearrangement joins TRBV7-9 to TRBJ2-1, with TRBD2 matching over 14 bases. This CDR3 contains 15 residues. J was trimmed by 9 bases and V by 4 bases; bases with no gene match: 5. In germline, CDR1 is SEHNR, CDR2 FQNEAQ (reference sequence). CDR3 residues: CASSSGLAGVVEQFF. CDR3 DNA: TGTGCCAGCAGCTCGGGACTAGCGGGAGTCGTTGAGCAGTTCTTC. Full variable domain (rest looked up from reference TRBV7-9 and TRBJ2-1): DTGVSQNPRHKITKRGQNVTFRCDPISEHNRLYWYRQTLGQGPEFLTYFQNEAQLEKSRLLSDRFSAERPKGSFSTLEIQRTEQGDSAMYLCASSSGLAGVVEQFFGPGTRLTVL.

This chain connects TRBV5-1 to TRBJ2-2; D is possibly TRBD1 or TRBD2 (5 bases each). CDR3 size: 15 residues. Deletions cut 4 bases from V and 2 bases from J, with 12 bases between. Germline V gene data show CDR1 as SGHRS and CDR2 as YFSETQ. CDR3 coding DNA: TGCGCCAGCAGCACCGGGACGGACAACACCGGGGAGCTGTTTTTT. The encoded protein is CASSTGTDNTGELFF.